This entry lists 21 T cell receptor beta chains sequenced from one sample in a study of T cell changes during pregnancy in multiple sclerosis (dated by TCRdb to about 2019). The method behind the library was the immunoSEQ multiplex PCR assay. What TCRdb holds here is the immuneACCESS table cut down to in-frame rearrangements. Part of the clones is not present; checked against another copy, under half of the missing clones reflect an unresolved V gene, and the others are unexplained. This sample holds some 80,000 clones; 80% to 95% were observed only once. The top ten constitute roughly 2.5% of the sample. Here the sequenced sample was peripheral blood, taken in the first trimester of pregnancy. These receptors all come from a female donor with multiple sclerosis, enrolled in a pregnancy study.

The chain uses TRBV18 and TRBJ2-7, with TRBD2 identical over 14 bases. Germline V gives CDR1 KGHSH, CDR2 LQKENI. The CDR3 sequence is 15 residues long. V trimming: 3 bases; J trimming: 2 bases; junction bases outside the gene matches: 0. In DNA form, the CDR3 reads TGTGCCAGCTCACCGGGACTAGCGGGAGCCTACGAGCAGTACTTC. The encoded protein is CASSPGLAGAYEQYF.

The chain uses TRBV7-2 and TRBJ1-5, with D perhaps matching TRBD1 (5 bases). The CDR3 covers 15 residues. Per the germline V gene, CDR1 is SGHTA and CDR2 is FQGNSA. Trimming removed 1 base from V and 3 bases from J, with 10 bases in between. The CDR3, as DNA: TGTGCCAGCAGCTTAGAGCAGGGCAACAATCAGCCCCAGCATTTT. Amino acid sequence: CASSLEQGNNQPQHF.

V usage is TRBV11-2 and J usage is TRBJ2-3, with 15 nucleotides matching TRBD2. The CDR3 length is 15 residues. Germline assignment: CDR1 SGHAT and CDR2 FQNNGV. V shed 9 bases and J 4 bases; nucleotides not matched to a gene: 5. This CDR3 reads CASGLAGGDADTQYF. The CDR3 DNA sequence: TGTGCCAGTGGACTAGCGGGAGGGGACGCAGATACGCAGTATTTT.

The rearrangement links TRBV19 to TRBJ2-5; D possibly corresponds to TRBD1 (5 bases). CDR1 and CDR2 (germline): LNHDA, SQIVND (reference sequence). V shed 2 bases and J shed 3 bases, with 13 bases lying between them. This CDR3 is 15 amino acids long. CDR3 sequence: CASSIQRQLEETQYF. In DNA, the CDR3 is TGTGCCAGTAGTATACAAAGACAGTTGGAAGAGACCCAGTACTTC.

V usage is TRBV7-3 and J usage is TRBJ1-2; 7 nucleotides match TRBD1. V lost 5 bases, J lost 4 bases, and 16 bases stayed unmatched. The germline gives CDR1 SGHTA, CDR2 FQGTGA. CDR3 length: 17 residues. The CDR3 spells CASSPDGRTGDLYGYTF. The CDR3 DNA is TGTGCCAGCAGCCCCGACGGACGGACAGGAGATCTCTATGGCTACACCTTC.

The genes are TRBV27 and TRBJ2-2; 11 nucleotides align to TRBD2. The V segment lost 6 bases and the J segment 0 bases; nucleotides outside the gene matches: 12. This CDR3 region has 19 residues. Germline loops: CDR1 MNHEY, CDR2 SMNVEV (reference sequence). For the CDR3, the DNA is TGTGCCAGCAGCAAAGGGACTAGCGGAAGGCCCGCGAACACCGGGGAGCTGTTTTTT. Amino acid sequence: CASSKGTSGRPANTGELFF.

The gene calls are TRBV7-9 and TRBJ1-1, with 7 bases lining up with TRBD1. The junction had 4 bases not matched to a gene; V was cut back by 2 bases and J by 1 base. The CDR3 totals 15 residues. In germline, CDR1 is SEHNR, CDR2 FQNEAQ (reference sequence). CDR3: CASSLFGTENTEAFF. CDR3 sequence (DNA): TGTGCCAGCAGCTTATTCGGGACAGAGAACACTGAAGCTTTCTTT. Full variable domain (rest looked up from reference TRBV7-9 and TRBJ1-1): DTGVSQNPRHKITKRGQNVTFRCDPISEHNRLYWYRQTLGQGPEFLTYFQNEAQLEKSRLLSDRFSAERPKGSFSTLEIQRTEQGDSAMYLCASSLFGTENTEAFFGQGTRLTVV.

The V call is TRBV7-9, the J call TRBJ2-1, with a possible D match to TRBD1 (5 bases). The length of the CDR3 is 12 residues. Germline V lookup: CDR1 SEHNR, CDR2 FQNEAQ (reference sequence). V gave up 1 base and J gave up 9 bases, with 7 bases separating them. The CDR3 sequence is CASSLGGFEQFF. CDR3 DNA sequence: TGTGCCAGCAGCTTAGGGGGCTTTGAGCAGTTCTTC.

The chain uses TRBV5-6 and TRBJ2-4; TRBD1 is a possible D gene (5 bases). The germline V gene has CDR1 SGHDT and CDR2 YYEEEE. The CDR3 totals 13 residues. V was clipped by 4 bases and J by 9 bases, with 14 bases between them. This CDR3 reads CASSLTGGSIQYF. CDR3 bases: TGTGCCAGCAGCCTAACAGGCGGAAGCATTCAGTACTTC.

The chain is built from TRBV11-2 and TRBJ2-1, with D perhaps matching TRBD1 (5 bases). The CDR3 has 15 amino acids. Trimming removed 0 bases at V and 3 bases at J, with 9 bases between. The germline CDR1 and CDR2 sequences are SGHAT and FQNNGV. CDR3 residues: CASSLDGAVYNEQFF. CDR3 DNA sequence: TGTGCCAGCAGCTTAGATGGGGCGGTCTACAATGAGCAGTTCTTC.

This clone was picked up one time. J is TRBJ2-3 and V is TRBV10-2; 16 bases align to TRBD2. CDR3 size: 17 residues. The germline CDR1 and CDR2 sequences are WSHSY and SAAADI. V lost 7 bases to trimming and J lost 0 bases; unmatched junction nucleotides: 4. The CDR3 bases are TGCGCCAGCACCCCGGGACTAGCGGGGGGGAGCACAGATACGCAGTATTTT. This gives the protein CASTPGLAGGSTDTQYF.

The chain carries TRBV13 and TRBJ1-2; 10 bases agree with TRBD1. The CDR3 is 14 amino acids. V gave up 5 bases and J gave up 4 bases; unmatched junction bases: 4. Germline CDR1 reads PRHDT; CDR2 reads FYEKMQ (reference sequence). CDR3 protein: CASSRRDRGYGYTF. The CDR3 DNA reads as TGTGCCAGCAGCCGAAGGGACAGGGGCTATGGCTACACCTTC.

V is TRBV6-6 and J is TRBJ2-7, with 8 bases that match TRBD1. The germline CDR1 and CDR2 sequences are MNHNY and SVGAGI (reference sequence). V shed 1 base, J shed 2 bases, and the junction held 7 bases outside the gene matches. The CDR3 covers 16 residues. The CDR3 spells CASSYFAGTGPYEQYF. In DNA form, the CDR3 reads TGTGCCAGCAGTTACTTCGCCGGGACAGGTCCCTACGAGCAGTACTTC.

V is TRBV25-1 and J is TRBJ2-7; TRBD1 matches at 7 bases. Germline loops: CDR1 MGHDK, CDR2 SYGVNS. V gave up 4 bases and J gave up 3 bases; unmatched junction bases: 3. This CDR3 region has 13 residues. This CDR3 reads CASSGTGVYEQYF. The CDR3 coding sequence is TGTGCCAGCAGTGGAACAGGGGTCTACGAGCAGTACTTC.

The chain recombines TRBV6-1 with TRBJ2-7; tentative D call: TRBD1 (5 bases). Germline V gene sequence: CDR1 MNHNS, CDR2 SASEGT. The ends were cut back, 6 bases at V and 0 bases at J, with 9 bases in the middle. The CDR3 length is 13 residues. The CDR3 here is CASRQTASYEQYF. The CDR3 DNA follows: TGTGCCAGCAGGCAGACAGCCTCCTACGAGCAGTACTTC.

By frequency in the sample, this clone is medium-sized. The V and J genes are TRBV7-6 and TRBJ2-4, with D uncertain. Germline V CDR1 and CDR2: SGHVS, FNYEAQ. V lost 0 bases, J lost 5 bases, and 8 bases lay in between. The CDR3 length is 14 residues. CDR3 DNA: TGTGCCAGCAGCTTAGCGCCCGAGGAAAACATTCAGTACTTC. It specifies CASSLAPEENIQYF.

The chain couples TRBV19 to TRBJ2-3; 9 positions agree with TRBD2. The CDR3 contains 15 residues. Germline CDR1 is LNHDA and CDR2 is SQIVND (reference sequence). V shed 6 bases and J 0 bases; nucleotides not matched to a gene: 4. The CDR3 region is CASRRLAASTDTQYF. CDR3 coding DNA: TGTGCCAGTAGGCGACTAGCGGCTAGCACAGATACGCAGTATTTT.

The chain has TRBV5-4 and TRBJ2-2; D perhaps matches TRBD1 (5 bases). The CDR3 has 14 amino acids. From germline, CDR1 is SGHNT and CDR2 YYREEE (reference sequence). The ends were cut back, 1 base at V and 3 bases at J, with 7 bases in the middle. CDR3 in amino acids: CASSLQGYTGELFF. The CDR3 DNA reads TGTGCCAGCAGCTTGCAGGGTTACACCGGGGAGCTGTTTTTT. The full variable domain, in which reference TRBV5-4 and TRBJ2-2 provide the parts outside the CDR3, is ETGVTQSPTHLIKTRGQQVTLRCSSQSGHNTVSWYQQALGQGPQFIFQYYREEENGRGNFPPRFSGLQFPNYSSELNVNALELDDSALYLCASSLQGYTGELFFGEGSRLTVL.

The J gene is TRBJ2-3, the V gene TRBV29-1, with D perhaps matching TRBD2 (5 bases). The CDR3 totals 13 residues. Germline CDR1 SQVTM, CDR2 ANQGSEA. Trimming took off 5 bases at V and 5 bases at J, with 14 bases between the two ends. CDR3 nucleotides: TGCAGCGTTCTCGGGGTATTATTAGATACGCAGTATTTT. This translates into CSVLGVLLDTQYF.

V and J are TRBV7-8 and TRBJ2-7; 10 bases line up with TRBD2. Germline V lookup: CDR1 SGHVS, CDR2 FQNEAQ. This CDR3 region has 16 residues. The V gene end was trimmed by 5 bases and the J gene end by 1 base; junction bases not matched to a gene: 8. The CDR3 DNA is TGTGCCAGCAGCCAATCCGGACTAGCGGTTTCCTACGAGCAGTACTTC. Protein: CASSQSGLAVSYEQYF.

Points on this clone: The junction does not match germline at one end; this may be a read error. The V call is TRBV6-5, the J call TRBJ2-7; possibly TRBD2 for D (6 bases). CDR1 is MNHEY, CDR2 SVGAGI, per germline. There are 15 residues in the CDR3. The CDR3: CANSLAGTGAYEQYF. The CDR3 DNA is TGTGCCAACAGTCTAGCCGGGACTGGTGCTTACGAGCAGTACTTC.